This TCR beta chain stems from a study of CD8+ T cells in alopecia areata. V dropped 2 bases and J dropped 0 bases, with 10 bases sitting between them. The CDR3 sequence is 15 residues long. Germline CDR1 and CDR2: KGHSH and LQKENI. Following extraction, RNA underwent reverse transcription to cDNA, which served as the sequencing template. Using immunoSEQ multiplex PCR, the repertoire was profiled, and TCRdb retains in-frame clones only, with some absent. Of more than 95,000 clones listed, 35% to 45% are singletons. Material for sequencing was CD4+ T cells sorted from blood. This sequence originates from a human donor with alopecia areata. The chain has TRBV18 and TRBJ2-5; tentatively, D is TRBD2 (6 bases). DNA for the CDR3: TGTGCCAGCTCACCAGGGACTGGAAACCAAGAGACCCAGTACTTC. Protein sequence: CASSPGTGNQETQYF. Full variable domain (outside the CDR3, taken from reference TRBV18 and TRBJ2-5): NAGVMQNPRHLVRRRGQEARLRCSPMKGHSHVYWYRQLPEEGLKFMVYLQKENIIDESGMPKERFSAEFPKEGPSILRIQQVVRGDSAAYFCASSPGTGNQETQYFGPGTRLLVL.